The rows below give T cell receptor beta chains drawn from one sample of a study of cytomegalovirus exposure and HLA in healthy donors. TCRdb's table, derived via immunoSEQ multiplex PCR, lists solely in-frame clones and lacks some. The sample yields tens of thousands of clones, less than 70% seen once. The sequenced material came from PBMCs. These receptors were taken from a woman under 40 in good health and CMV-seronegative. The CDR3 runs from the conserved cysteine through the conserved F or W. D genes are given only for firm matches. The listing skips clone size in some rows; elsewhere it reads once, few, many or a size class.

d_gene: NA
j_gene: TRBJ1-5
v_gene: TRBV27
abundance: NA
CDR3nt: TGTGCCAGCGCGGCAGGGAGGAGCAATCAGCCCCAGCATTTT
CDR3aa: CASAAGRSNQPQHF

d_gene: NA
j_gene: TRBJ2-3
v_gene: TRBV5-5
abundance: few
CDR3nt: TGTGCCAGCAGCGACACCCGGGACTCAATCCAGTATTTT
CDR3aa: CASSDTRDSIQYF

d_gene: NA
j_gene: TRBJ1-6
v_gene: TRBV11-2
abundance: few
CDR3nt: TGTGCCAGCAGCTTAATAGGCAGCGCCAGAAGCTCCTATAATTCACCCCTCCACTTT
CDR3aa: CASSLIGSARSSYNSPLHF

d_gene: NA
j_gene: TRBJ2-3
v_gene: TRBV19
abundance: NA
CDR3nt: TGTGCCAGTAGGAGCTTGATCACAGATACGCAGTATTTT
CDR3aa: CASRSLITDTQYF

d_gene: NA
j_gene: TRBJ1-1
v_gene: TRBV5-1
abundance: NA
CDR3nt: TGCGCCACTCAGGGGCCCGGTGGCACTGAAGCTTTCTTT
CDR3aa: CATQGPGGTEAFF

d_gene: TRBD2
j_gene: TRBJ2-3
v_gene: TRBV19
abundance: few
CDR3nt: TGTGCCAGTAGTAGCGGGGGGGTTAGCACAGATACGCAGTATTTT
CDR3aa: CASSSGGVSTDTQYF

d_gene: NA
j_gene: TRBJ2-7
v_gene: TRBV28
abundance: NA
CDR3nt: TGTGCCAGCTCTCGCAGGCCGTCCTACGAGCAGTACTTC
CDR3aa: CASSRRPSYEQYF

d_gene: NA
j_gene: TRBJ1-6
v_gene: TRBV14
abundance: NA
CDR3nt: TGTGCCAGCAGCCAAGCATTGGACAGCCTTCAGGCTTCACCCCTCCACTTT
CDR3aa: CASSQALDSLQASPLHF

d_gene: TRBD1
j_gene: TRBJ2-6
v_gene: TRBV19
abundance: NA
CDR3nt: TGTGCCAGTAGTACTACAGGGGGGACTGGGGCCAACGTCCTGACTTTC
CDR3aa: CASSTTGGTGANVLTF

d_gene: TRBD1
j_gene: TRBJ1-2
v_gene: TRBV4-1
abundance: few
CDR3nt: TGCGCCAGCAGCCAAGATCTCCGGCAGGGGGGTAACTATGGCTACACCTTC
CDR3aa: CASSQDLRQGGNYGYTF

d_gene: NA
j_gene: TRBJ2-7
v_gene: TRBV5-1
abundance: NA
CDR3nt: TGCGCCAGCAGCCGCCGTAGGGAGGCCAACTACGAGCAGTACTTC
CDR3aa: CASSRRREANYEQYF

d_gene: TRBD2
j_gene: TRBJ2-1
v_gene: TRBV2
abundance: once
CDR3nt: TGTGCCAGCAGTACAAGCGGGGGATTGAGCTCCTACAATGAGCAGTTCTTC
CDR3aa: CASSTSGGLSSYNEQFF

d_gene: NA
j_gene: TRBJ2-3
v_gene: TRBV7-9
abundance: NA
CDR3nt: TGTGCCAGCAGCTTGACACTCTCCGAAGATACGCAGTATTTT
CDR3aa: CASSLTLSEDTQYF

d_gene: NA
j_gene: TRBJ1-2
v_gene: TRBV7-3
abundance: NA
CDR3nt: TGTGCCAGCACCTTCACAGGTGGAGAGGGCTACACCTTC
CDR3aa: CASTFTGGEGYTF

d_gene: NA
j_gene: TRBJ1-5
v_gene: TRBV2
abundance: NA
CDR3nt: TGTGCCAGCAGTGAAGCGCTGAGGGTGGGCAATCAGCCCCAGCATTTT
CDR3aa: CASSEALRVGNQPQHF

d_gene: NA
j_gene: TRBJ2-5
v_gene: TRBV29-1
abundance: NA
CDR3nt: TGCAGCGGAAGGGGGGGCGGAGGTGAGACCCAGTACTTC
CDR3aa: CSGRGGGGETQYF

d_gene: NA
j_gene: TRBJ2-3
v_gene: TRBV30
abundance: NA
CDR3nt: TGTGCCTGGAGTGCAGCTAGCGTCGCAGATACGCAGTATTTT
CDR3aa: CAWSAASVADTQYF

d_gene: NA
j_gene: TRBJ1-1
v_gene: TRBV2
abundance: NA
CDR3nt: TGTGCCATACTACACGAGTTGAACACTGAAGCTTTCTTT
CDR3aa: CAILHELNTEAFF

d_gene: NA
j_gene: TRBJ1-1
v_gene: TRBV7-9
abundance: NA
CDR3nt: TGTGCCAGCAGCTTAACCGCGGGGGGCACTGAAGCTTTCTTT
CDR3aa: CASSLTAGGTEAFF

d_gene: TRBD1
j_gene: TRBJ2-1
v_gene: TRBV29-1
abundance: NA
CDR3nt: TGCAGCGGGTGGGACAGGCGGGATGAGCAGTTCTTC
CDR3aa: CSGWDRRDEQFF

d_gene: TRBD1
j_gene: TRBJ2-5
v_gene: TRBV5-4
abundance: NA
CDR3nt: TGTGCCAGCAGCTTCCCCCCGACAGGGCAAGAGACCCAGTACTTC
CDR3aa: CASSFPPTGQETQYF

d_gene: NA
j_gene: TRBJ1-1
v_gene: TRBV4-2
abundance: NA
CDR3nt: TGTGCCAGCAGCCTAACCCCCCGGGACACTGAAGCTTTCTTT
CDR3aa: CASSLTPRDTEAFF

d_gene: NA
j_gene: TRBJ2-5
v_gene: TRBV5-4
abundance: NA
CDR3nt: TGTGCCAGCAGCCCGCGGGACTCGGCGGGCGAGACCCAGTACTTC
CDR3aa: CASSPRDSAGETQYF

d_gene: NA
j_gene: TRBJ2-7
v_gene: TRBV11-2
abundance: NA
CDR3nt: TGTGCCAGCAGCTTAGAAGTGAGGTACGAGCAGTACTTC
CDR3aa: CASSLEVRYEQYF

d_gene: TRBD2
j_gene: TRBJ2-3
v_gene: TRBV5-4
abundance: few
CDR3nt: TGTGCCAGCAGCGCGAGCGGGGCCTACACAGATACGCAGTATTTT
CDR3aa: CASSASGAYTDTQYF

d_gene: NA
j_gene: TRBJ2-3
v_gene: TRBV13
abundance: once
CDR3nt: TGTGCCAGCAGCGATCTCGACAGGAGCACAGATACGCAGTATTTT
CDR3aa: CASSDLDRSTDTQYF

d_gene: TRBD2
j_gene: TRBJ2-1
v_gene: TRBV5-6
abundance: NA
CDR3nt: TGTGCCAGCAGCTTAGCGGGGGGCCTAAATGAGCAGTTCTTC
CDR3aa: CASSLAGGLNEQFF

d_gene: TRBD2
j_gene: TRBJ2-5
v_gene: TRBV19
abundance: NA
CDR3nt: TGTGCCAGTAGCCCTAACCCCGGGACTAGCCTAAGGGGGACCCAGTACTTC
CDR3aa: CASSPNPGTSLRGTQYF

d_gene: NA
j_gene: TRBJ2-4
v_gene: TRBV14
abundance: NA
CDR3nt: TGTGCCAGCAGCCGCGCAGGGGGACTAGCCAAAAACATTCAGTACTTC
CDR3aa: CASSRAGGLAKNIQYF

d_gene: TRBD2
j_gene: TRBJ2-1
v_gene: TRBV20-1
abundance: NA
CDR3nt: TGCAGTGCTAGGACTAGCGGGGGGAAATTCTTC
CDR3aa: CSARTSGGKFF

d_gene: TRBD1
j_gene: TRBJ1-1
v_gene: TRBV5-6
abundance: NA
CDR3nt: TGTGCCAGCAGCCCCGTCAGGGGGCGCCTCACTGAAGCTTTCTTT
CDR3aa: CASSPVRGRLTEAFF

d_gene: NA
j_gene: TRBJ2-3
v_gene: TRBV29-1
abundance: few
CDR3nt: TGCAGCGTTCGGAGGGGTGGTACAGATACGCAGTATTTT
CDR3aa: CSVRRGGTDTQYF

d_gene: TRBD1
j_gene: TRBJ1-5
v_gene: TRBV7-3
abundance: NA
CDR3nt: TGTGCCAGCAGCTCCCTACCGGACAGGCCAAAGCTTCAGCCCCAGCATTTT
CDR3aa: CASSSLPDRPKLQPQHF

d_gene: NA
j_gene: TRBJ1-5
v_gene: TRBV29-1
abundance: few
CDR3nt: TGCAGCGTTGTTGCGGACTCCCTGGATCAGCCCCAGCATTTT
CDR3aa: CSVVADSLDQPQHF

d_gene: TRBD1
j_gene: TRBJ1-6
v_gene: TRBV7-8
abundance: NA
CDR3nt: TGTGCCAGCAGCCAAACCCGGGACAGGAGCTCCTATAATTCACCCCTCCACTTT
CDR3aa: CASSQTRDRSSYNSPLHF

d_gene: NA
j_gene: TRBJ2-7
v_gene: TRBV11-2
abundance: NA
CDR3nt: TGTGCCAGCAGTCAACTCTCTAGGAAGTTCTACGAGCAGTACTTC
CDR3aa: CASSQLSRKFYEQYF

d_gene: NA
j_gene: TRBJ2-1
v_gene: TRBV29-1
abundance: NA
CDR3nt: TGCAGCGTTGAAGACCATAGCTCCTACAATGAGCAGTTCTTC
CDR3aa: CSVEDHSSYNEQFF

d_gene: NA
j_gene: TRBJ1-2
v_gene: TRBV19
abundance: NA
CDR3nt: TGTGCCAGTAGTGCCGACATGAACTATGGCTACACCTTC
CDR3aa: CASSADMNYGYTF

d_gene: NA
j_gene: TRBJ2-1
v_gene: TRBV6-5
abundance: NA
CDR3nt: TGTGCCAGCAGTTACTCGTCGTGGGGAGCCTACAATGAGCAGTTCTTC
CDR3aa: CASSYSSWGAYNEQFF

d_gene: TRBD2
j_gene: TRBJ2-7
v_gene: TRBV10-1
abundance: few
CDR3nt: TGCGCCAGCAGCCAACTAGCGGGGGCCTCCTACGAGCAGTACTTC
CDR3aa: CASSQLAGASYEQYF

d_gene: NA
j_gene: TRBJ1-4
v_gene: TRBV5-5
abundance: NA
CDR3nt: TGTGCCAGCAGCGGGGAGGGGATCGAAAAACTGTTTTTT
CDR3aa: CASSGEGIEKLFF

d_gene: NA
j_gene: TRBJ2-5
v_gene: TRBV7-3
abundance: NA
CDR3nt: TGTGCCAGCAGCCCCCAGGGGCACGGGGAGACCCAGTACTTC
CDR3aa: CASSPQGHGETQYF

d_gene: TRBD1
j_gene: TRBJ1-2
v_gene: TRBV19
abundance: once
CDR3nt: TGTGCCAGTAGTATGGGGACAGGGGGCTATGGCTACACCTTC
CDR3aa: CASSMGTGGYGYTF